This section outlines one T cell receptor beta chain sequence together with its context. There are a few counts of this clonotype. The antigen it recognizes is unknown. It has no much larger one-base neighbor in the sample; base qualities were not kept. Library construction relied on 5' RACE. Sequenced using an Illumina HiSeq 2500. A second roughly 6 to 12 cycle PCR used a sample-barcoded 5' primer and a J-beta primer mix. Each TCR beta cDNA molecule received a unique molecular identifier from a template-switch 5' adaptor carrying 12 random nucleotides. Each sample yielded at least 2.5 million CDR3-containing paired-end reads. First-strand cDNA was synthesized from all RNA with the Mint cDNA synthesis kit, primed by a TRBC-specific oligonucleotide. Following uracil-DNA glycosylase treatment, all cDNA underwent a first 18-cycle PCR with the universal primers M1SS and BC2_uni_R. On the authors' methods: Each sample was normalized by randomly selecting 1 million high-quality reads, each carrying a distinct molecular identifier. Reads with shared molecular identifiers were discarded instead of being binned into consensus sequences. CDR3 identification, clonotype clustering and error correction used MiTCR with a Q25 quality threshold and the strictest error-elimination algorithm. Lower-bound total TCR beta diversity was estimated with a nonparametric unseen species model using Euler transformation. TCRdb handled the public reads itself, with Q25 trimming in fastp and clone calling in MiXCR, and kept productive beta chains. Each CDR3 protein appears once, grouped with its most common genes and DNA. The V and J calls were not made by the authors but by TCRdb's processing. The sample table contains 1.5 million to 2 million distinct CDR3 sequences; only one count was recorded for about 28% of them. The ten top clones hold 7.7% of the sample.

As encoded in the germline V gene (reference sequence), CDR1 is SGHKS while CDR2 is YYEKEE. The V and J ends are trimmed by 4 bases and 5 bases, leaving 22 bases between them. The CDR3 spans 16 residues, from the cysteine through the phenylalanine. Only the CDR3 portion is preserved as DNA: 48 bases, with reading frame beginning at the first base. The donors were a few dozen Caucasian individuals from Russia, aged 6 to 90 years, who were systemically healthy. Each donor gave approximately 9.3 milliliters of peripheral blood, collected into EDTA-treated Vacutainer tubes. PBMCs were isolated by Ficoll-Paque density-gradient centrifugation, with at least 6.5 million obtained per sample. Trizol reagent was used to extract total RNA from the PBMCs, yielding at least 6 micrograms per sample. Naive CD45RAhigh/CD27high T cell percentages were measured by flow cytometry on a PBMC aliquot from every donor.

The data belong to a study of blood T cells in healthy people across ages (dated by TCRdb to between 2015 and 2017). Notes on the research overall: In model experiments, template switching captured about one uniquely barcoded TCR beta cDNA molecule for every two T cells. Age-related changes in TCR beta repertoire diversity were measured in the study by deep sequencing normalized with unique cDNA molecular identifiers. Donors were grouped into four age groups: young (average roughly 17 years), middle-aged (39), aged (around 60) and long-lived (approximately 78). To avoid experimental bias, donors of different ages were distributed randomly across sequencing lanes. Two additional independent replicas of 1 million unique cDNA reads from the same blood draw were analyzed for two donors (one aged 18 to 30 and one aged 80 or older).

Broad study findings and their caveats: Because the CMV infection status of the donors was unknown, age-related changes in expanded clonotypes may potentially have been confounded. Estimates of total diversity based on one million sequenced T cells were regarded as lower bounds and as underestimates. The percentage of naive T cells measured by flow cytometry correlated strongly with observed TCR beta diversity. Compared with the aged group, the long-lived group had more naive CD4+ T cells, fewer expanded clones and increased TCR diversity, suggesting age selection. Since profiling was done on bulk unsorted PBMCs, naive and antigen-experienced compartments could not be conclusively compared. Observed TCR beta diversity per million T cells fell roughly linearly with age, and a significant reduction was already apparent by age roughly 40.

The sample was blood. The rearranged segments are TRBV5-5 and TRBJ2-7; a tentative D call is TRBD2 (6 bases match). This clonotype was sampled from a woman in her twenties or thirties in good health. The DNA sequence follows: TGTGCCAGCAGCCCCCTCGCGGGTCCCGGGAGCCACGAGCAGTACTTC. Its protein product is CASSPLAGPGSHEQYF.